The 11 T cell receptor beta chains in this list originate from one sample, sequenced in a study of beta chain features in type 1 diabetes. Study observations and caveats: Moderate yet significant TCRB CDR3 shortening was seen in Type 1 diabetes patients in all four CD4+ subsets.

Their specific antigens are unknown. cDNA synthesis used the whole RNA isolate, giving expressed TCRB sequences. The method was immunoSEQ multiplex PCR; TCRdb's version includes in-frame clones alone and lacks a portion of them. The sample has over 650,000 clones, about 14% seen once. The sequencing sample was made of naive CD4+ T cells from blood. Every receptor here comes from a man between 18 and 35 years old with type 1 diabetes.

CDR3 in amino acids: CASSLAGGEQFF. CDR3 sequence (DNA): TGTGCCAGCAGCTTAGCGGGGGGAGAGCAGTTCTTC. V and J are TRBV11-2 and TRBJ2-1, with TRBD2 matching over 7 bases. Germline loops: CDR1 SGHAT, CDR2 FQNNGV. CDR3 length: 12 residues. J was trimmed by 10 bases and V by 1 base; bases with no gene match: 1.

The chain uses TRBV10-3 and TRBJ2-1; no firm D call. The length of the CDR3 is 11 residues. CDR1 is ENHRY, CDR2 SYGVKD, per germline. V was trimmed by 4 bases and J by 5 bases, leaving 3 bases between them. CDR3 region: CAISGDNEQFF. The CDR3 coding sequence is TGTGCCATCAGTGGGGACAATGAGCAGTTCTTC.

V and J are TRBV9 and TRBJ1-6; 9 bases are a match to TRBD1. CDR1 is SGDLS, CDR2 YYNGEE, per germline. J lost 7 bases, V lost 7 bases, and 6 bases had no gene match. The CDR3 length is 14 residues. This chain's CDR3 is CASPATGGNSPLHF. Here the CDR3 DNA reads TGTGCCAGCCCGGCGACAGGGGGAAATTCACCCCTCCACTTT.

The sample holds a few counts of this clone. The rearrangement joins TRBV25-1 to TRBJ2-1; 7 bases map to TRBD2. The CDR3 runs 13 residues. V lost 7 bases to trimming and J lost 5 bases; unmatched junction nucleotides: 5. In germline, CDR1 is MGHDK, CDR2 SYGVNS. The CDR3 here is CASNPSGHNEQFF. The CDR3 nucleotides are TGTGCCAGCAACCCTAGCGGCCACAATGAGCAGTTCTTC.

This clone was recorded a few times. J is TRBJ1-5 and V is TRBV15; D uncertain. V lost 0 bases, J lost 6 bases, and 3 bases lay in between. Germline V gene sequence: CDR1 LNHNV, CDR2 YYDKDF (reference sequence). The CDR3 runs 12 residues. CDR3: CATSRDIQPQHF. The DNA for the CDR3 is TGTGCCACCAGCAGAGATATTCAGCCCCAGCATTTT.

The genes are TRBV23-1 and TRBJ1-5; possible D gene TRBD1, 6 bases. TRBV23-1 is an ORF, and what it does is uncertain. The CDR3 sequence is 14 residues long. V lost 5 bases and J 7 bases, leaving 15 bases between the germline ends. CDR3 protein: CASSGLRGAQPQHF. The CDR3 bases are TGCGCCAGCAGTGGGCTGCGGGGGGCGCAGCCCCAGCATTTT.

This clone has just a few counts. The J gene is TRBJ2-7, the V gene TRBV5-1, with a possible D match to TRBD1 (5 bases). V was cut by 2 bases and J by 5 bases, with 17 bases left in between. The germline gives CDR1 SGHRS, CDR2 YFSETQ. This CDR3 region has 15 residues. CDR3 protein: CASSFQGVLTDEQYF. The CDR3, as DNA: TGCGCCAGCAGCTTCCAGGGTGTTTTAACGGACGAGCAGTACTTC.

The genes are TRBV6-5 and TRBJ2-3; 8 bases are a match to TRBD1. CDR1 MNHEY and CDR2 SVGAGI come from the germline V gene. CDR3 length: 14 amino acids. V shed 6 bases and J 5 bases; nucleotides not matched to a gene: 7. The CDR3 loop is CASRLQGAEDTQYF. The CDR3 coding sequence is TGTGCCAGCAGACTCCAGGGGGCTGAAGATACGCAGTATTTT.

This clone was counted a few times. The CDR3 loop reads CASSPQESPLHF. In DNA, the CDR3 is TGTGCCAGCAGCCCACAGGAATCACCCCTCCACTTT. This sequence joins TRBV7-9 and TRBJ1-6; tentative D call: TRBD1 (5 bases). Per the germline V gene, CDR1 is SEHNR and CDR2 is FQNEAQ (reference sequence). V dropped 5 bases and J dropped 10 bases, with 9 bases sitting between them. This CDR3 contains 12 residues.

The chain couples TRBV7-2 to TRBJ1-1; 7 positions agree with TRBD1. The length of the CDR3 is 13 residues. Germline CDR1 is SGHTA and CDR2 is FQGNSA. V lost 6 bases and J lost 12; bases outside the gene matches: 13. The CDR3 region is CASSRGGQIGSFF. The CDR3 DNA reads TGTGCCAGCAGTCGGGGGGGACAGATTGGGTCTTTCTTT.

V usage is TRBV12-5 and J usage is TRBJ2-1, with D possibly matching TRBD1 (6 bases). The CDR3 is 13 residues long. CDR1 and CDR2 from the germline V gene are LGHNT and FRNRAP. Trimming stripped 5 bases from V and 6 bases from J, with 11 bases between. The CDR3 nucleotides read TGTGCTAGTGGTCAGGGGACGCCCAATGAGCAGTTCTTC. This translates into CASGQGTPNEQFF.